Shown below are 21 T cell receptor beta chains from a single sample sequenced in a study of T cells after yellow fever vaccination. Using its own MiXCR run on the 5' RACE reads, TCRdb lists one record per CDR3 protein. The table has 100,000 to 150,000 distinct CDR3 sequences, roughly 15% seen once; the top ten hold roughly 47%. This specimen was CD8+ T cells sorted from PBMCs, taken 5 days after the yellow fever booster vaccination. These receptors all stem from a man between 18 and 35 years old who received the YFV17D yellow fever vaccine.

Written as DNA, the CDR3 is TGTGCCAGCAGTGAAGGGACTACCCGGGGGTACGAGCAGTACTTC. This sequence encodes CASSEGTTRGYEQYF. This rearrangement joins TRBV6-1 to TRBJ2-7, with TRBD2 as a possible D gene (6 bases). Per the germline V gene, CDR1 is MNHNS and CDR2 is SASEGT. The CDR3 has 15 residues. Trimming stripped 1 base from V and 4 bases from J, with 14 bases between.

This clonotype was counted a few times. V gene TRBV4-3 combines with J gene TRBJ2-2; a weak D match, TRBD2 (6 bases). The CDR3 is made up of 16 amino acids. Germline loops: CDR1 LGHNA, CDR2 YSLEER. V gave up 1 base and J gave up 4 bases, with 13 bases separating them. The CDR3 DNA reads TGCGCCAGCAGCCAAGGGGTAGCGGTGCTCACCGGGGAGCTGTTTTTT. It codes for CASSQGVAVLTGELFF.

The chain recombines TRBV7-2 with TRBJ2-5; D unresolved. The CDR3 contains 16 residues. The V gene's germline CDR1 is SGHTA and CDR2 FQGNSA. V was pared by 3 bases and J by 0 bases, with 14 bases between. The CDR3 loop reads CASSFSVTSYQETQYF. CDR3 nucleotide sequence: TGTGCCAGCAGCTTCTCGGTGACCTCTTACCAAGAGACCCAGTACTTC.

This clonotype has a handful of counts. V usage is TRBV29-1 and J usage is TRBJ2-2; TRBD1 is a possible D gene (5 bases). Germline assignment: CDR1 SQVTM and CDR2 ANQGSEA. The CDR3 loop spans 13 amino acids. Trimming cost V 7 bases and J 1 base, with 10 bases left between them. This CDR3 reads CSADTENTGELFF. The DNA of the CDR3 is TGCAGCGCGGACACCGAGAACACCGGGGAGCTGTTTTTT.

The chain carries TRBV18 and TRBJ1-1; D perhaps matches TRBD1 (6 bases). The CDR3 covers 14 residues. Germline V gene lookup returns CDR1 KGHSH and CDR2 LQKENI. The V gene lost 4 bases and the J gene lost 2 bases, with 11 bases spanning the gap. The CDR3 nucleotides read TGTGCCAGCTCACTCCGACAGGACAACACTGAAGCTTTCTTT. This translates into CASSLRQDNTEAFF.

This clonotype was detected only a few times. The chain couples TRBV6-2 or TRBV6-3 to TRBJ2-7, with D maybe TRBD2 (6 bases). The germline CDR1 and CDR2 sequences are MNHEY and SVGEGT. V dropped 4 bases and J dropped 4 bases, with 14 bases sitting between them. The CDR3 length is 14 residues. CDR3 sequence reads: CASSSRNGGYEQYV. The CDR3 DNA reads as TGTGCCAGCAGTTCCAGGAACGGGGGTTACGAGCAGTACGTC.

CDR3 nucleotides: TGCGCCAGCAGCCAAGAGGTAGCGGGGGCACCCACCGGGGAGCTGTTTTTT. Protein sequence: CASSQEVAGAPTGELFF. V is TRBV4-1 and J is TRBJ2-2; 9 bases agree with TRBD2. CDR1 MGHRA and CDR2 YSYEKL come from the germline V gene. CDR3 length: 17 residues. Trimming took 0 bases from V and 4 from J; bases not matched to a gene: 6.

There are a few counts of this clonotype. This rearrangement joins TRBV25-1 to TRBJ2-2; D remains unclear. The ends were cut back, 2 bases at V and 2 bases at J, with 6 bases in the middle. Germline V CDR1 and CDR2: MGHDK, SYGVNS. This CDR3 comprises 14 residues. CDR3 nucleotides: TGTGCCAGCAGTGAAGAGTTTAACACCGGGGAGCTGTTTTTT. It is translated as CASSEEFNTGELFF.

This sequence joins TRBV6-5 and TRBJ2-3; TRBD2 matches at 10 bases. The germline CDR1 and CDR2 sequences are MNHEY and SVGAGI. Germline trimming cut 4 bases from V and 2 bases from J; bases unmatched to any gene: 3. CDR3 size: 15 residues. In DNA, the CDR3 is TGTGCCAGCAGTTTACTAGCGGGGCCCACAGATACGCAGTATTTT. As protein: CASSLLAGPTDTQYF.

The table lists this clonotype with a few counts. The chain carries TRBV14 and TRBJ1-1; a weak D match, TRBD1 (5 bases). The germline gives CDR1 SGHDN, CDR2 FVKESK. The V end was cut by 1 base, the J end by 0 bases, with 9 bases between. The CDR3 extends over 15 amino acids. CDR3 protein: CASSQAGALNTEAFF. The CDR3 DNA reads as TGTGCCAGCAGCCAAGCCGGGGCGCTGAACACTGAAGCTTTCTTT.

This chain joins TRBV6-5 and TRBJ2-7; D possibly corresponds to TRBD2 (7 bases). In germline, CDR1 is MNHEY, CDR2 SVGAGI. Trimming stripped 6 bases from V and 4 bases from J, with 19 bases between. The CDR3 extends over 15 amino acids. CDR3 sequence reads: CASSAGAGAGYEQYF. CDR3 bases: TGTGCCAGCAGCGCCGGGGCGGGGGCCGGGTACGAGCAGTACTTC.

This clonotype was observed a single time. V usage is TRBV5-1 and J usage is TRBJ2-1; maybe TRBD1 (6 bases). The V end lost 0 bases, the J end lost 10 bases, and 20 bases lay between the germline ends. The CDR3 runs 16 residues. Germline V gene lookup returns CDR1 SGHRS and CDR2 YFSETQ. CDR3 nucleotide sequence: TGCGCCAGCAGCTTGGCCGGGACACCGGTATTAGGGGAGCAGTTCTTC. It yields the protein CASSLAGTPVLGEQFF.

V is TRBV19 and J is TRBJ2-1; 14 positions agree with TRBD2. Germline CDR1 reads LNHDA; CDR2 reads SQIVND (reference sequence). The V gene end was trimmed by 0 bases and the J gene end by 0 bases; junction bases not matched to a gene: 13. CDR3 length: 22 amino acids. The CDR3 region is CASSIDFLPGLAGADSYNEQFF. CDR3 nucleotide sequence: TGTGCCAGTAGTATAGACTTCCTCCCGGGACTAGCGGGGGCGGACTCCTACAATGAGCAGTTCTTC.

The V and J genes are TRBV27 and TRBJ2-7, with a tentative D call TRBD1 (5 bases). Germline assignment: CDR1 MNHEY and CDR2 SMNVEV (reference sequence). CDR3 length: 13 residues. V was cut by 8 bases and J by 1 base, with 12 bases left in between. The CDR3 nucleotides read TGTGCCAGCGCCCTACAGGCGTCCTACGAGCAGTACGTC. It encodes CASALQASYEQYV.

By its share, this clonotype is medium-sized. The chain uses TRBV4-3 and TRBJ2-4; D may be TRBD2 (7 bases). Germline V gene lookup returns CDR1 LGHNA and CDR2 YSLEER. The V end was cut by 0 bases, the J end by 6 bases, with 12 bases between. This CDR3 has 15 residues. The CDR3: CASSQDFGGPNIQYF. In nucleotides, the CDR3 is TGCGCCAGCAGCCAAGATTTCGGGGGGCCAAACATTCAGTACTTC.

This clonotype was observed a handful of times. This chain joins TRBV10-3 and TRBJ2-2, with D hard to call. The CDR3 is made up of 12 amino acids. Per the germline V gene, CDR1 is ENHRY and CDR2 is SYGVKD. Trimming left V 4 bases short and J 3 bases short, with 3 bases between. CDR3 residues: CAISADTGELFF. The CDR3 coding sequence is TGTGCCATCAGTGCCGACACCGGGGAGCTGTTTTTT.

This clonotype was counted only a few times. This sequence joins TRBV5-1 and TRBJ1-1; no clear D. CDR1 is SGHRS and CDR2 is YFSETQ in the germline V gene. Trimming cost V 4 bases and J 0 bases, with 28 bases left between them. The CDR3 has 20 residues. The CDR3 here is CASSPFRFSGHEVMNTEAFF. The CDR3 DNA reads TGCGCCAGCAGCCCCTTTAGATTCTCCGGTCATGAAGTGATGAACACTGAAGCTTTCTTT.

This clonotype was seen a few times. The CDR3 reads CASSLAPGGEQYF. The CDR3 nucleotides are TGTGCCAGCAGCTTAGCGCCGGGGGGCGAGCAGTACTTC. J is TRBJ2-7 and V is TRBV7-6; 7 positions agree with TRBD2. From germline, CDR1 is SGHVS and CDR2 FNYEAQ. The CDR3 runs to 13 residues. V shed 0 bases and J 6 bases; nucleotides not matched to a gene: 2.

This clonotype has only a few counts. The chain recombines TRBV4-1 with TRBJ1-1; weak D call: TRBD1 (6 bases). The V end lost 4 bases, the J end lost 5 bases, and 17 bases lay between the germline ends. Germline V lookup: CDR1 MGHRA, CDR2 YSYEKL. CDR3 length: 15 residues. The CDR3 here is CASSRAKGGRTEAFF. The CDR3 coding sequence is TGCGCCAGCAGCCGCGCGAAAGGGGGGCGGACTGAAGCTTTCTTT.

The chain links TRBV27 to TRBJ2-5; a weak D match, TRBD1 (5 bases). Trimming removed 5 bases at V and 2 bases at J, with 15 bases between. The CDR3 is 15 residues long. The germline V gene has CDR1 MNHEY and CDR2 SMNVEV (reference sequence). CDR3 amino acids: CASSPIDSQQETQYF. The CDR3, as DNA: TGTGCCAGCAGTCCTATCGACAGCCAACAAGAGACCCAGTACTTC.

V usage is TRBV12-3 or TRBV12-4 and J usage is TRBJ1-2; D not resolved. V was clipped by 9 bases and J by 2 bases, with 10 bases between them. The CDR3 runs 12 residues. The CDR3 DNA is TGTGCCAGTACGGGCAGGAACTATGGCTACACCTTC. It encodes CASTGRNYGYTF.